Shown below are 4 T cell receptor beta chains from a single sample sequenced in a study of blood T cell repertoires in COVID-19 (dated by TCRdb to the early 2020s). The library was built by means of the immunoSEQ multiplex PCR assay. This immuneACCESS table, as held by TCRdb, lists in-frame sequences with V and J called but not all clones. Of the missing ones, under half trace to an unresolved V gene in checked studies; the others have no known cause. Recorded for this sample are a few hundred thousand clones; about 91% of them occurred a single time. Roughly 7% of the sample belongs to the ten largest clones. The sequencing sample was made of peripheral blood. These receptors were collected from a woman aged 25 to 39 who had recovered from COVID-19.

The chain uses TRBV4-3 and TRBJ2-7; TRBD2 matches 7 bases. The CDR3 is 15 amino acids. The V segment lost 0 bases and the J segment 6 bases; nucleotides outside the gene matches: 8. The germline gives CDR1 LGHNA, CDR2 YSLEER. The CDR3 protein is CASSQEAETGGEQYF. The CDR3 nucleotides are TGCGCCAGCAGCCAAGAGGCCGAAACGGGAGGCGAGCAGTACTTC.

This chain connects TRBV19 to TRBJ1-1, with 7 bases aligning to TRBD1. The CDR3 length is 13 residues. The V segment lost 5 bases and the J segment 3 bases; nucleotides outside the gene matches: 3. The germline CDR1 and CDR2 sequences are LNHDA and SQIVND (reference sequence). The CDR3 DNA reads as TGTGCCAGTAGTCAAGACAGGGACACTGAAGCTTTCTTT. Amino acid sequence: CASSQDRDTEAFF.

A remark on this clone: Relative to the germline gene, one junction end is altered; a read error may explain this. The chain joins TRBV19 to TRBJ2-7; no clear D gene. CDR3 length: 13 residues. Germline loops: CDR1 LNHDA, CDR2 SQIVND (reference sequence). CDR3 DNA sequence: TGTGCCAGTAGTATGAGGTCCTCCAACGAGCAGTACTTC. Its translation: CASSMRSSNEQYF.

This clone was seen only a few times. The J gene is TRBJ1-2, the V gene TRBV28; D possibly corresponds to TRBD1 (5 bases). The CDR3 spans 13 residues. Germline CDR1 MDHEN, CDR2 SYDVKM. V was cut by 6 bases and J by 7 bases, with 15 bases left in between. The CDR3 spells CASRPPGRSGYTF. The CDR3 DNA follows: TGTGCCAGCAGGCCACCAGGGCGAAGTGGCTACACCTTC.